This TCR beta chain was obtained from a study of siplizumab effects on memory and regulatory T cells (dated by TCRdb to about 2019). In terms of the full investigation: The study looked at the effect of siplizumab, an anti-CD2 antibody, on alloreactive T-cell subsets in allogeneic mixed lymphocyte reactions made from human PBMCs. Study-wide findings and limitations: Sequences below about 10^-5 frequency were poorly captured, so only a minor fraction of alloreactive clones could be mapped to unstimulated subsets. Roughly 75-97% of proliferating CD4+ or CD8+ clones could not be assigned a naive or memory phenotype. The cumulative frequency of alloreactive sequences traceable to unstimulated CD4+ memory T cells was significantly reduced by siplizumab. Among mappable alloreactive CD4+ clones, the Treg-derived fraction averaged 68.8% with siplizumab versus 25% to 30% in control reactions. The suppressive function of proliferating Tregs from siplizumab cultures was not functionally confirmed. Compared with memory T cells, unstimulated naive T cells appeared more diverse, and naive cells seemed to make a substantial contribution to the alloresponse.

Sorted unstimulated T cells and proliferating T cells recovered from mixed lymphocyte reactions underwent TCRbeta CDR3 sequencing. Fresh whole blood from roughly ten HLA-typed healthy donors was used to isolate PBMCs. To map where alloreactive clones came from, unstimulated CD4+ non-regulatory T cells were FACS-sorted. According to the germline V gene, CDR1 reads MNHEY and CDR2 reads SVGAGI. From cysteine to phenylalanine, the CDR3 is 13 amino acids long. The kept DNA is CDR3 alone, 39 bases in frame from the first base. V loses 5 bases, J loses 4 bases, and the germline ends lie 8 bases apart. Regarding this clone: It lacks a known antigen. No much larger clonotype is one base removed from it; base qualities were not supplied.

Receptor amplification or capture employed the immunoSEQ multiplex PCR assay. Each sample had around 92,000 TCR templates assayed by the deep sequencing platform. Genomic DNA extracted from sorted T cells was used for TCRbeta CDR3 sequencing. In the authors' own workflow: The R programming language was used for clonal analysis of TCRbeta CDR3 data. Unstimulated samples were compared with post-reaction CFSE-low samples to define alloreactive CD4+ and CD8+ clones. By matching sequences to the repertoires of sorted unstimulated Treg and non-Treg cells, each alloreactive CD4+ clone was assigned a regulatory or non-regulatory origin. TCRdb stores this immuneACCESS table with in-frame sequences only. Part of the clones is absent; in the studies checked, under half of the shortfall reflects unresolved V genes, and no reason is known for the rest. V, J and clone size reflect that table, while D and trimming were determined from the DNA. The sample includes nearly 95,000 clones, with 94% observed a single time. Around 0.33% of the sample is in the top ten clones.

The source is a human donor in good health. This chain joins TRBV6-5 to TRBJ2-2, and TRBD2 may be the D gene, going by 7 matching bases. Sequencing input: non-Treg CD4+ T cells sorted from blood. The meaning of the sample's cell subset or site label: FACS-sorted unstimulated CD4+ non-regulatory T cells. DNA sequence: TGTGCCAGCAGTAGGGGGGGCACCGGGGAGCTGTTTTTT. This encodes CASSRGGTGELFF.